A selection of T cell receptor beta chains follows, all from one sample in a study of cytomegalovirus exposure and HLA in healthy donors. Clones were sequenced by immunoSEQ multiplex PCR, and TCRdb holds only the in-frame ones, with some missing. The sample includes a few hundred thousand clones, nearly 80% of them seen just once. Sequenced sample: PBMCs. Receptors were obtained from a man between 18 and 29 years old in good health and CMV-seronegative. Both conserved end residues are part of each CDR3. A D gene is named only where the DNA matches it firmly. Not all rows give a size; the values are once, few, many and, for expanded clones, a class.

>TRBD1|TRBJ1-3|TRBV7-8|NA
TGTGCCAGCAGCTTAGGGGACAGGGACGTAAACACCATATATTTT
CASSLGDRDVNTIYF
>TRBD1|TRBJ2-7|TRBV27|NA
TGTGCCAGCAGTTTTGGTGGGACAGGCTCCTACGAGCAGTACTTC
CASSFGGTGSYEQYF
>NA|TRBJ2-7|TRBV5-6|few
TGTGCCAGCAGCTGGGCAGATTACGAGCAGTACTTC
CASSWADYEQYF
>NA|TRBJ1-4|TRBV30|NA
TGTGCCTGGACGATGCGGTCCCGGGGGGAAAAACTGTTTTTT
CAWTMRSRGEKLFF
>NA|TRBJ1-5|TRBV7-9|once
TGTGCCAGCAGCTTAGAGGGGACTCTTAATCAGCCCCAGCATTTT
CASSLEGTLNQPQHF
>NA|TRBJ2-1|TRBV30|NA
TGTGCCTGGAGTGGAGGGTCTCTGAACAATGAGCAGTTCTTC
CAWSGGSLNNEQFF
>NA|TRBJ2-1|TRBV4-2|NA
TGTGCCAGCAGTCGCCGGGACTCTAGTATTAACAATGAGCAGTTCTTC
CASSRRDSSINNEQFF
>TRBD1|TRBJ2-3|TRBV30|NA
TGTGCCATACAGGGGGATACGCAGTATTTT
CAIQGDTQYF
>TRBD1|TRBJ2-5|TRBV6-5|NA
TGTGCCAGCAGTTACGCGGGACAGGGATGGGAGACCCAGTACTTC
CASSYAGQGWETQYF
>TRBD1|TRBJ1-5|TRBV7-2|NA
TGTGCCAGCAGCCTCTTCGGACAGGGGAGCAATCAGCCCCAGCATTTT
CASSLFGQGSNQPQHF
>NA|TRBJ2-5|TRBV28|once
TGTGCCAGCAGTCCACGTTCACTAGGAAGAGGTCTTGGGGAGACCCAGTACTTC
CASSPRSLGRGLGETQYF
>NA|TRBJ2-3|TRBV6-5|NA
TGTGCCAGCAGCCCCGGACTAAACGCAGATACGCAGTATTTT
CASSPGLNADTQYF
>NA|TRBJ2-7|TRBV5-1|NA
TGCGCCAGCAGCTTGACGGGTTCCGAGCAGTACTTC
CASSLTGSEQYF
>TRBD2|TRBJ2-7|TRBV5-6|NA
TGTGCCAGCAGCTTGGCATCTAGCGGGAGCTACGAGCAGTACTTC
CASSLASSGSYEQYF
>TRBD1|TRBJ2-5|TRBV5-1|NA
TGCGCCAGCAGCACCGGGACAGGGAAGGGAGAGACCCAGTACTTC
CASSTGTGKGETQYF
>NA|TRBJ1-2|TRBV30|NA
TGTGCCTGGAGTGTTGAGGTCAGGGCCTATGGCTACACCTTC
CAWSVEVRAYGYTF
>TRBD1|TRBJ1-2|TRBV5-1|NA
TGCGCCAGCAGCTCCGGGACAGGGGCGTATGGCTACACCTTC
CASSSGTGAYGYTF
>TRBD1|TRBJ1-1|TRBV18|NA
TGTGCCAGCTCACCGTCCCGGGACAGGGCCACTGAAGCTTTCTTT
CASSPSRDRATEAFF
>NA|TRBJ1-1|TRBV2|few
TGTGCCAGCAGAGTCGAGGCTGAAGCTTTCTTT
CASRVEAEAFF
>TRBD2|TRBJ2-7|TRBV4-3|NA
TGCGCCAGCAGCCAAGATCTGGGTCGACTAGCGGGGGCCTACGAGCAGTACTTC
CASSQDLGRLAGAYEQYF
>TRBD1|TRBJ1-4|TRBV7-9|NA
TGTGCCAGCAGCCCACCACCCGGGACAGGGGGCTTGGGTGAAAAACTGTTTTTT
CASSPPPGTGGLGEKLFF
>NA|TRBJ1-3|TRBV7-2|NA
TGTGCCAGCAGCTTAACAGGTGACTCTGGAAACACCATATATTTT
CASSLTGDSGNTIYF
>NA|TRBJ2-7|TRBV5-8|NA
TGTGCCAGCAGCTTGATGTACGAGCAGTACTTC
CASSLMYEQYF
>TRBD1|TRBJ1-1|TRBV6-5|NA
TGTGCCAGCATCCCCGGGACAGATGGCACTGAAGCTTTCTTT
CASIPGTDGTEAFF
>NA|TRBJ2-7|TRBV6-5|few
TGTGCCAGCGGGCAACAGGGTGATCGCGAGCAGTACTTC
CASGQQGDREQYF
>TRBD2|TRBJ2-3|TRBV4-3|once
TGCGCCAGCAGCCAAGACCCTAGCGGGATTGCAGATACGCAGTATTTT
CASSQDPSGIADTQYF
>NA|TRBJ2-5|TRBV7-2|NA
TGTGCCAGCAGCTCAAGGAGGGATGGGGAGACCCAGTACTTC
CASSSRRDGETQYF
>NA|TRBJ1-4|TRBV6-5|NA
TGTGCCAGCTGGGGGCAGGGTGAAAAACTGTTTTTT
CASWGQGEKLFF
>NA|TRBJ1-1|TRBV9|NA
TGTGCCAGCAGCGTAGGGGGGGAGAACACTGAAGCTTTCTTT
CASSVGGENTEAFF
>TRBD1|TRBJ2-7|TRBV4-1|NA
TGCGCCAGCAGCCAAGATAGGACAGGGGCCTACGAGCAGTACTTC
CASSQDRTGAYEQYF
>NA|TRBJ2-7|TRBV7-9|NA
TGTGCCAGCAGCTTCGTAGACTCCGCGCAGTACTTC
CASSFVDSAQYF
>NA|TRBJ2-1|TRBV4-3|NA
TGCGCCAGCAGCCGGTCCGTAGTGAGCGGAAGCTCCTACAATGAGCAGTTCTTC
CASSRSVVSGSSYNEQFF
>TRBD1|TRBJ2-2|TRBV13|NA
TGTGCCAGCAGCTGGGCGGTCAGGGGGCCGAACACCGGGGAGCTGTTTTTT
CASSWAVRGPNTGELFF
>NA|TRBJ2-7|TRBV19|NA
TGTGCCAGTAGTCAGGGACACTCCTACGAGCAGTACTTC
CASSQGHSYEQYF
>TRBD2|TRBJ2-3|TRBV10-2|NA
TGCGCCAGCAAGCTAGCGGAATACACAGATACGCAGTATTTT
CASKLAEYTDTQYF
>TRBD1|TRBJ2-3|TRBV18|once
TGTGCCAGCTCACCGACTGGGACAGGGGGATCCGCAGATACGCAGTATTTT
CASSPTGTGGSADTQYF
>NA|TRBJ1-2|TRBV7-2|NA
TGTGCCAGCAGCTCAATGGAGGGATCGGGCTACACCTTC
CASSSMEGSGYTF
>NA|TRBJ2-7|TRBV11-2|NA
TGTGCCAGCAGCTTAGTACATGAAACAGGGACAACAGTCGACGAGCAGTACTTC
CASSLVHETGTTVDEQYF
>TRBD1|TRBJ2-2|TRBV4-2|NA
TGTGCCAGCAGCCACGGACAGGCCCCCGGGGAGCTGTTTTTT
CASSHGQAPGELFF
>NA|TRBJ2-7|TRBV7-9|NA
TGTGCCAGCAGCCCGACAGTTTCCTACGAGCAGTACTTC
CASSPTVSYEQYF
>TRBD2|TRBJ2-1|TRBV28|NA
TGTGCCAGCAGTTCCGGGACTAGCGGAGGGGGCGGGCCCTACAATGAGCAGTTCTTC
CASSSGTSGGGGPYNEQFF
>TRBD2|TRBJ2-2|TRBV7-7|NA
TGTGCTAGCAGCTGGACTAGCGGGGACGGGGAGCTGTTTTTT
CASSWTSGDGELFF
>TRBD2|TRBJ2-1|TRBV5-1|NA
TGCGCCAGCAGCACTGGGACTAGCGGGAGCTCCTACAATGAGCAGTTCTTC
CASSTGTSGSSYNEQFF